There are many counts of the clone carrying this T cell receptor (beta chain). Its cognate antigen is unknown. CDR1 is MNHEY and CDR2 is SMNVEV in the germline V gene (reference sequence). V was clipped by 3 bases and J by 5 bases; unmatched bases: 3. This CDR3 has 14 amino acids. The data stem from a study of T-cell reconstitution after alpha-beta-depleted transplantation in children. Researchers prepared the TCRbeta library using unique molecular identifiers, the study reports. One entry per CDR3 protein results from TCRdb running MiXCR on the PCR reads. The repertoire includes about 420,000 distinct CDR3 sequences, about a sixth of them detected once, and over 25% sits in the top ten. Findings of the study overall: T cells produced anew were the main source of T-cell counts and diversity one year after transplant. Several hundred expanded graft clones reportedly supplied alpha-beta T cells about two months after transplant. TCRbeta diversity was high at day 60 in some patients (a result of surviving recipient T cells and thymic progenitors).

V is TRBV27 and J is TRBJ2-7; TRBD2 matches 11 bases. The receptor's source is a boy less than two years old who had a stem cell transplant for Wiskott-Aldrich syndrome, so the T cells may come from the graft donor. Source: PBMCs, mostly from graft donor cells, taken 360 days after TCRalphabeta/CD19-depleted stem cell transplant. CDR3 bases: TGTGCCAGCAGTTTGACTAGCGGGATACACGAGCAGTACTTC. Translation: CASSLTSGIHEQYF.